This is a list of T cell receptor beta chains from one sample in a study of cytomegalovirus exposure and HLA in healthy donors. This table comes from immunoSEQ multiplex PCR, and its TCRdb copy is limited to in-frame clones, with some not included. The sample comprises roughly 120,000 clones, over 60% of which are singletons, and around 5% rests with the top ten. Specimen: PBMCs. Every receptor here comes from a man aged 30 to 45 in good health and CMV-seropositive. CDR3s include the opening cysteine and the closing phenylalanine or tryptophan. The order of the fields is J gene, CDR3 length, V gene, clone size, CDR3 protein. Clone size is shown for a subset of rows, as once, few, many or a class of expanded clone.

>TRBJ2-7|15|TRBV5-6|.
CASSSSGFPADEQYF
>TRBJ2-2|14|TRBV30|.
CAWSALSRTGELFF
>TRBJ2-1|14|TRBV29-1|.
CSAGTVEPDNEQFF
>TRBJ1-2|12|TRBV28|once
CASSLLNYGYTF
>TRBJ2-7|13|TRBV6-5|.
CASRRDSSYEQYF
>TRBJ1-1|14|TRBV10-3|.
CAIRGGQGNTEAFF
>TRBJ2-7|12|TRBV15|.
CATSRERYEQYF
>TRBJ1-3|12|TRBV9|.
CASSVSGHTIYF
>TRBJ1-1|16|TRBV19|.
CASTSGEGGINTEAFF
>TRBJ2-7|13|TRBV9|.
CASSGGQAGEQYF
>TRBJ2-2|16|TRBV5-6|.
CASSSLTGWDTGELFF
>TRBJ1-5|15|TRBV5-1|.
CASSLDGTGGQPQHF
>TRBJ1-6|13|TRBV5-1|.
CASSRTGYDTLHF
>TRBJ2-7|12|TRBV2|.
CASSVGQGTQYF
>TRBJ2-3|17|TRBV2|.
CASSDYTSGGATDTQYF
>TRBJ2-5|15|TRBV18|once
CASSPTASGGETQYF
>TRBJ2-3|15|TRBV7-3|few
CASSPRGRPTDTQYF
>TRBJ1-2|14|TRBV21-1|.
CASSKNRANYGYTF
>TRBJ1-2|15|TRBV2|once
CASSGRYRDSYGYPF
>TRBJ2-1|15|TRBV28|.
CASSPPLAGGNEQFF
>TRBJ2-3|17|TRBV5-1|.
CASSLGRGAGGQGTQYF
>TRBJ2-7|15|TRBV7-2|few
CASSLHSGGTYEQYF
>TRBJ2-7|15|TRBV7-9|.
CASSLSPGGVYEQYF
>TRBJ2-1|14|TRBV19|.
CASAGTGGFNEQFF
>TRBJ2-5|14|TRBV5-4|.
CASSLSLVEETQYF
>TRBJ2-3|12|TRBV5-1|.
CASSLGLDTQYF
>TRBJ1-2|13|TRBV30|.
CAWRTGAYYGYTF
>TRBJ1-1|14|TRBV7-9|.
CASSLVGGVGEAFF
>TRBJ2-1|14|TRBV30|once
CAWSTGRAYNEQFF
>TRBJ1-1|14|TRBV27|.
CASSFGAMGTEAFF
>TRBJ1-2|15|TRBV7-9|once
CASSGTGLWNYGYTF
>TRBJ1-4|14|TRBV18|few
CASSPIGQHEKLFF
>TRBJ2-7|13|TRBV5-1|.
CASSLAWEGEQYF
>TRBJ1-2|15|TRBV27|.
CASSNRTGGYYGYTF
>TRBJ2-1|15|TRBV4-3|.
CASSQGWGRGHEQFF
>TRBJ2-5|17|TRBV14|few
CASSQDAGGGPQETQYF
>TRBJ1-1|15|TRBV7-8|.
CASSFGTGPGTEAFF